This TCR beta chain is from a study of cytomegalovirus exposure and HLA in healthy donors. Points from the study as a whole: Usually a TCR sequence was rare, but some public TCRs were found in many donors. For most TCR beta V segments, an earlier analysis put the productive rate at about 87% or about 30% of the time.

The PCR used 60 Vbeta and 13 Jbeta primers. Clones were read by immunoSEQ multiplex PCR, and TCRdb kept only the in-frame ones, dropping some. The table includes some 150,000 clones, roughly 85% detected once. About this clone itself: Its target is not known.

Germline CDR1 and CDR2: GTSNPN and SVGIG (reference sequence). The CDR3 has 10 amino acids. V shed 3 bases and J 12 bases; nucleotides not matched to a gene: 5. The receptor was isolated from a young woman in good health and CMV-seronegative. The chain employs TRBV30 and TRBJ2-7, with 7 bases lining up with TRBD1. The material sequenced was PBMCs. The CDR3 reads CAWRDRITYF. CDR3 in DNA: TGTGCCTGGAGGGACAGGATTACGTACTTC.